This entry lists 5 T cell receptor beta chains sequenced from one sample in a study of cytomegalovirus exposure and HLA in healthy donors. Both 60 Vbeta primers and 13 Jbeta primers went into the PCR. Here immunoSEQ multiplex PCR was the method, and the copy in TCRdb shows in-frame clones only, minus some. This table holds some 150,000 clones, more than 65% found once. Sequencing was performed on PBMCs. Receptor source: a woman in her forties or fifties in good health and CMV-seronegative.

In this sample, this clone turned up once. This chain connects TRBV19 to TRBJ1-5, with D unclear. CDR1 is LNHDA and CDR2 is SQIVND in the germline V gene (reference sequence). With 6 bases removed from V and 0 bases from J, the gap between germline ends came to 9 bases. The CDR3 has 14 residues. The CDR3 bases are TGTGCCAGTAGGATGGAGAATAGCAATCAGCCCCAGCATTTT. This gives the protein CASRMENSNQPQHF.

V gene TRBV28 combines with J gene TRBJ1-1, with no clear D. The V and J ends lost 3 bases and 0 bases respectively, with 8 bases between them. CDR3 size: 14 residues. Germline CDR1 is MDHEN and CDR2 is SYDVKM. Written as DNA, the CDR3 is TGTGCCAGCAGTTTGTTCACGGTGAACACTGAAGCTTTCTTT. Translation gives CASSLFTVNTEAFF.

This chain links TRBV4-1 with TRBJ2-1; 10 nucleotides match TRBD2. This CDR3 is built from 16 residues. Germline V gives CDR1 MGHRA, CDR2 YSYEKL. V dropped 4 bases and J dropped 4; count of bases not matched to a gene: 7. The CDR3 DNA is TGCGCCAGCAGCCCGGTAGCGGGGGGTCTATACAATGAGCAGTTCTTC. It is translated as CASSPVAGGLYNEQFF.

This clone came up once. The chain carries TRBV4-2 and TRBJ2-1; 9 nucleotides line up with TRBD2. The CDR3 is made up of 16 amino acids. J lost 3 bases, V lost 0 bases, and 3 bases had no gene match. Germline V gives CDR1 LGHNA, CDR2 YNFKEQ. The CDR3 loop reads CASSQDRREGYNEQFF. CDR3 bases: TGTGCCAGCAGCCAAGACCGGCGGGAGGGCTACAATGAGCAGTTCTTC.

This chain connects TRBV19 to TRBJ2-7; 8 bases align to TRBD1. Germline CDR1 LNHDA, CDR2 SQIVND (reference sequence). V trimming: 4 bases; J trimming: 3 bases; junction bases outside the gene matches: 5. The CDR3 has 14 residues. In DNA, the CDR3 is TGTGCCAGTAGTACGAGGACAGGGCTCTACGAGCAGTACTTC. Encoded protein: CASSTRTGLYEQYF.